The following is a T cell receptor (beta chain) sequence with its context. This entry is derived from a study of blood T cell repertoires in COVID-19. Study-wide context: T cells, B-cell-depleted T cells, or PBMCs provided the cDNA or gDNA that served as material.

The germline V gene encodes CDR1 SGHTA and CDR2 FQGNSA. Trimming left V 3 bases short and J 6 bases short, with 24 bases between. This CDR3 has 19 residues. Sequencing was performed with immunoSEQ multiplex PCR; in TCRdb, only in-frame clones are kept and a portion is missing. The table lists roughly 190,000 clones, 65% to 85% of them singletons. This chain links TRBV7-2 with TRBJ1-6; no firm D call. This sequence was found in a woman under 40 who had been exposed to COVID-19. The sequenced sample was PBMCs or T cells enriched from blood (not recorded which). CDR3 amino acids: CASSFFDFYSERVNSPLHF. DNA of the CDR3: TGTGCCAGCAGCTTCTTTGACTTTTACAGCGAGAGGGTTAATTCACCCCTCCACTTT.